This T cell receptor (beta chain) was retrieved from a study of CD8 T cells in Susac syndrome. The CDR3 has 12 amino acids. Unmatched junction bases numbered 8, after V lost 6 bases and J lost 9 bases. Per the germline V gene, CDR1 is LGHNT and CDR2 is FRNRAP. RNA in amounts of roughly 0.5 to 1 ug was reverse transcribed with random hexamers. TCRdb used MiXCR to reprocess the immunoSEQ multiplex PCR reads, holding one entry per CDR3 protein. The sample records about 240,000 distinct CDR3 sequences, 95% to 97% being singletons. The sequenced sample consisted of CD4+ T cells from PBMCs. The V call is TRBV12-5, the J call TRBJ2-7, with 7 bases lining up with TRBD1. This receptor was obtained from a human donor with Susac syndrome. The DNA of the CDR3 is TGTGCTAGTGGCTCGGGACAGCTACGGCAGTACTTC. Protein sequence: CASGSGQLRQYF. The variable domain in full, with the rest retrieved from reference TRBV12-5 and TRBJ2-7, is DARVTQTPRHKVTEMGQEVTMRCQPILGHNTVFWYRQTMMQGLELLAYFRNRAPLDDSGMPKDRFSAEMPDATLATLKIQPSEPRDSAVYFCASGSGQLRQYFGPGTRLTVT.